This T cell receptor beta chain was sequenced during a study of cytomegalovirus exposure and HLA in healthy donors. Vbeta (60) and Jbeta (13) primers were used in the PCR. The method was immunoSEQ multiplex PCR; TCRdb's version includes in-frame clones alone and lacks a portion of them. The sample gives around 140,000 clones, 82% of which show up once; around 8.8% is in the top ten. On this clone: Its antigen is unidentified.

The V gene's germline CDR1 is SGHRS and CDR2 YFSETQ. The CDR3 is made up of 15 amino acids. Trimming at V came to 6 bases and at J to 3 bases, leaving 10 bases not matched to a gene. Notes on the study in general: As confirmed in vitro, a few CMV-associated chains were specific for CMV antigens. Previously analyzed data showed that most TCR beta V segments were productive at a frequency of about 87% or about 30%.

Sequenced material: PBMCs. The source is a woman aged 60-70 years in good health and CMV-seropositive. The gene calls are TRBV5-1 and TRBJ2-7, with 9 nucleotides matching TRBD1. The CDR3, as DNA: TGCGCCAGCACCTCGACAGGGGGGAGTTTCTACGAGCAGTACTTC. It translates to CASTSTGGSFYEQYF.